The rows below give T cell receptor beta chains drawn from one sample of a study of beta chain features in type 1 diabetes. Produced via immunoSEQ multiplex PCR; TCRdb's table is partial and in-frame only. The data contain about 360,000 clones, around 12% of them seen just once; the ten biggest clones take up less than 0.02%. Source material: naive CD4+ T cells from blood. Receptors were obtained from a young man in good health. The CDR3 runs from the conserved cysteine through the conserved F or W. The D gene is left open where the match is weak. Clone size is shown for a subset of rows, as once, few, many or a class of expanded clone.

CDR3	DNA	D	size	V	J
CASSVDVNRGYEQYF	TGTGCCAGCAGCGTAGATGTTAACAGGGGCTACGAGCAGTACTTC	TRBD1	-	TRBV9	TRBJ2-7
CASSVAGVPETQYF	TGTGCCAGTAGTGTGGCGGGAGTCCCAGAGACCCAGTACTTC	TRBD2	-	TRBV19	TRBJ2-5
CASSYSGGGREKLFF	TGTGCCAGCAGTTACTCCGGGGGTGGCAGGGAAAAACTGTTTTTT	-	-	TRBV6-6	TRBJ1-4
CAWSVQGASQPQHF	TGTGCCTGGAGTGTACAGGGGGCTTCTCAGCCCCAGCATTTT	TRBD1	-	TRBV30	TRBJ1-5
CASSQDYVRTSYEQYF	TGCGCCAGCAGCCAAGATTATGTTAGGACATCCTACGAGCAGTACTTC	-	-	TRBV4-3	TRBJ2-7
CASGQGNNSPLHF	TGTGCCAGCGGACAGGGGAATAATTCACCCCTCCACTTT	TRBD1	few	TRBV2	TRBJ1-6
CASSSGQEQYF	TGTGCCAGCAGCAGTGGACAGGAGCAGTACTTC	-	few	TRBV7-2	TRBJ2-7
CASSLVLAGVGEQYF	TGTGCCAGCAGCTTAGTTCTAGCGGGAGTTGGCGAGCAGTACTTC	TRBD2	-	TRBV7-8	TRBJ2-7
CSVEGPRDSEAFF	TGCAGCGTTGAAGGTCCCCGGGACAGTGAAGCTTTCTTT	TRBD1	few	TRBV29-1	TRBJ1-1
CASSPGDRGYGYTF	TGTGCCAGCAGCCCTGGGGACAGGGGCTATGGCTACACCTTC	TRBD1	few	TRBV7-9	TRBJ1-2
CASRGTGILTDTQYF	TGTGCCAGCCGGGGGACGGGGATACTCACAGATACGCAGTATTTT	-	few	TRBV19	TRBJ2-3
CASSPGQGTDTQYF	TGCGCCAGCAGCCCCGGACAGGGTACAGATACGCAGTATTTT	TRBD1	few	TRBV5-1	TRBJ2-3
CASSFSADTQYF	TGTGCCAGCAGCTTTTCCGCAGATACGCAGTATTTT	-	few	TRBV7-2	TRBJ2-3
CASSFLDSGNEQFF	TGTGCCAGCAGTTTTTTGGATTCGGGGAATGAGCAGTTCTTC	-	few	TRBV28	TRBJ2-1
CASSLLQGMETQYF	TGTGCCAGCAGCCTCTTGCAGGGAATGGAGACCCAGTACTTC	-	few	TRBV5-5	TRBJ2-5
CASSPQTSLNEQFF	TGTGCCAGCAGCCCCCAGACTAGTCTGAATGAGCAGTTCTTC	-	-	TRBV7-3	TRBJ2-1
CASSLSMTGSNYGYTF	TGTGCCAGCAGTTTATCGATGACAGGGTCTAACTATGGCTACACCTTC	TRBD1	-	TRBV28	TRBJ1-2
CASSSGALAAYEQYF	TGTGCCAGCAGTTCGGGTGCTCTTGCAGCCTACGAGCAGTACTTC	-	-	TRBV28	TRBJ2-7
CASSPSGTHTGELFF	TGTGCCAGCAGCCCCAGCGGGACTCACACCGGGGAGCTGTTTTTT	TRBD2	few	TRBV28	TRBJ2-2
CASSPRVSDEQFF	TGTGCCAGCAGCCCCCGGGTCAGTGATGAGCAGTTCTTC	-	-	TRBV7-3	TRBJ2-1
CASSLTSGVGRRETQYF	TGTGCCAGCAGCCTAACTAGCGGGGTTGGAAGGAGAGAGACCCAGTACTTC	TRBD2	once	TRBV7-2	TRBJ2-5
CASSFPTENTGELFF	TGTGCCAGCAGTTTCCCGACAGAGAACACCGGGGAGCTGTTTTTT	-	few	TRBV28	TRBJ2-2
CASSYSSSYNEQFF	TGCGCCAGCAGCTACAGTAGCTCCTACAATGAGCAGTTCTTC	-	-	TRBV5-1	TRBJ2-1
CAWGGQGGRAYGYTF	TGTGCCTGGGGGGGACAGGGTGGCAGGGCATACGGCTACACCTTC	TRBD1	once	TRBV30	TRBJ1-2
CASSIVATPDTQYF	TGTGCCAGTAGTATAGTAGCGACTCCAGATACGCAGTATTTT	-	-	TRBV19	TRBJ2-3
CASSSAIRGQTYEQYF	TGTGCCAGCAGCTCAGCCATTAGGGGGCAGACCTACGAGCAGTACTTC	-	-	TRBV21-1	TRBJ2-7
CASSPGVNWGGQPQHF	TGTGCCAGTAGCCCGGGGGTCAACTGGGGCGGCCAGCCCCAGCATTTT	-	-	TRBV19	TRBJ1-5
CASSGTRQNTGELFF	TGTGCCAGCAGCGGAACCCGACAGAACACCGGGGAGCTGTTTTTT	-	-	TRBV5-4	TRBJ2-2
CAWSWDRVKGYTF	TGTGCCTGGAGTTGGGACAGGGTAAAGGGCTACACCTTC	TRBD1	few	TRBV30	TRBJ1-2
CASSLGPEGSEAFF	TGCGCCAGCAGCTTGGGTCCAGAGGGTTCCGAAGCTTTCTTT	-	few	TRBV5-1	TRBJ1-1
CASLRSENTEAFF	TGTGCCAGTTTAAGGAGTGAGAACACTGAAGCTTTCTTT	-	-	TRBV19	TRBJ1-1
CASSYGTGNTGELFF	TGTGCCAGCAGCTACGGGACTGGGAACACCGGGGAGCTGTTTTTT	-	few	TRBV11-3	TRBJ2-2
CASSAGTSGIYEQYF	TGTGCCAGCAGCGCCGGGACTAGCGGGATCTACGAGCAGTACTTC	TRBD2	-	TRBV9	TRBJ2-7
CASSQYDSYEQYF	TGCGCCAGCAGCCAGTATGACAGCTACGAGCAGTACTTC	-	few	TRBV4-3	TRBJ2-7
CASSKGQRLRTDTQYF	TGTGCCAGCAGCAAAGGACAGAGGCTACGCACAGATACGCAGTATTTT	-	-	TRBV9	TRBJ2-3
CASSLAGTQETQYF	TGTGCCAGCAGCTTAGCGGGGACACAAGAGACCCAGTACTTC	TRBD2	-	TRBV9	TRBJ2-5
CASRDSGSGETQYF	TGTGCCAGCAGGGATAGCGGGAGTGGAGAGACCCAGTACTTC	TRBD2	-	TRBV7-9	TRBJ2-5
CASKTGSLYEQYF	TGTGCCAGCAAGACAGGGTCCCTCTACGAGCAGTACTTC	TRBD1	few	TRBV28	TRBJ2-7
CASSFTPQGSDEQFF	TGTGCCAGCAGCTTCACTCCACAGGGGTCCGATGAGCAGTTCTTC	TRBD1	-	TRBV7-7	TRBJ2-1
CASSYQRGTRETQYF	TGTGCCAGTAGCTACCAAAGGGGGACACGAGAGACCCAGTACTTC	-	-	TRBV19	TRBJ2-5